This entry lists 30 T cell receptor beta chains sequenced from one sample in a study of T cell responses to AZD1222 COVID-19 vaccine. Sequencing was performed with immunoSEQ multiplex PCR; in TCRdb, only in-frame clones are kept and a portion is missing. This sample has 100,000 to 150,000 clones; more than 85% occur once, and the top ten carry approximately 2.1%. The sample here was peripheral blood, taken 28 days after the second AZD1222 dose. The origin of the receptors is an adult who received the AZD1222 COVID-19 vaccine.

The rearrangement links TRBV30 to TRBJ1-1; D not resolved. Looked up from germline, CDR1 is GTSNPN and CDR2 is SVGIG (reference sequence). The CDR3 extends over 14 amino acids. The ends were cut back, 0 bases at V and 1 base at J, with 9 bases in the middle. The CDR3 DNA sequence: TGTGCCTGGAGTGTACCAGTTCAGAACACTGAAGCTTTCTTT. As protein: CAWSVPVQNTEAFF.

V gene TRBV14 combines with J gene TRBJ1-2; possibly TRBD1 for D (6 bases). Deletions cut 5 bases from V and 0 bases from J, with 7 bases between. Germline V gene lookup returns CDR1 SGHDN and CDR2 FVKESK. This CDR3 has 13 amino acids. The CDR3: CASSGQTNYGYTF. The CDR3 coding sequence is TGTGCCAGCAGCGGACAGACTAACTATGGCTACACCTTC.

The chain joins TRBV7-9 to TRBJ1-3; no clear D. The ends were cut back, 3 bases at V and 14 bases at J, with 11 bases in the middle. The CDR3 is made up of 11 amino acids. From germline, CDR1 is SEHNR and CDR2 FQNEAQ (reference sequence). The DNA for the CDR3 is TGTGCCAGCAGCTTGGGTACAACATTATATTTT. This codes for CASSLGTTLYF.

The DNA of the CDR3 is TGTGCCAGCAGCCCGCAGGGTGGGACTCTGGCACCCCTCCACTTT. It is translated as CASSPQGGTLAPLHF. The chain employs TRBV6-5 and TRBJ1-6; perhaps TRBD1 as D (5 bases). The CDR3 is 15 amino acids. Trimming left V 6 bases short and J 11 bases short, with 20 bases between. Germline CDR1 and CDR2: MNHEY and SVGAGI.

The genes are TRBV3-1 (or the pseudogene TRBV3-2) and TRBJ2-7, with 9 bases that match TRBD2. The J segment lost 0 bases and the V segment lost 6 bases, leaving 6 bases of the junction unmatched. Germline CDR1 and CDR2: LGHDT and YNNKEL (reference sequence). The CDR3 is made up of 15 amino acids. The CDR3 loop reads CASRQTSGSSYEQYV. CDR3 DNA sequence: TGTGCCAGCAGACAGACTAGCGGTAGCTCCTACGAGCAGTACGTC.

The genes are TRBV20-1 and TRBJ2-1, with D uncertain. The ends were cut back, 5 bases at V and 6 bases at J, with 8 bases in the middle. The CDR3 loop spans 11 amino acids. CDR1 DFQATT and CDR2 SNEGSKA come from the germline V gene (reference sequence). The CDR3 reads CSAVRSNEQFF. As DNA, the CDR3 is TGCAGTGCTGTGCGGAGCAATGAGCAGTTCTTC.

This clone was seen a single time. Written as DNA, the CDR3 is TGTGCCAGCAGCCGTAGCGGGGAAGAGACCCAGTACTTC. Amino acid sequence: CASSRSGEETQYF. The gene calls are TRBV7-3 and TRBJ2-5; 8 nucleotides agree with TRBD2. In germline, CDR1 is SGHTA, CDR2 FQGTGA. This CDR3 comprises 13 residues. Unmatched junction bases numbered 2, after V lost 5 bases and J lost 3 bases.

This chain joins TRBV19 and TRBJ1-1, with D possibly being TRBD1 (5 bases). Germline V gene sequence: CDR1 LNHDA, CDR2 SQIVND (reference sequence). The V and J ends lost 10 bases and 5 bases respectively, with 17 bases between them. CDR3 size: 13 residues. This CDR3 reads CATNGGIGTEAFF. The DNA for the CDR3 is TGTGCCACAAACGGGGGGATAGGGACTGAAGCTTTCTTT.

The rearrangement links TRBV5-4 to TRBJ2-3, with 11 bases fitting TRBD2. V lost 4 bases, J lost 1 base, and 8 bases stayed unmatched. This CDR3 is built from 17 residues. Germline CDR1 is SGHNT and CDR2 is YYREEE (reference sequence). CDR3 nucleotide sequence: TGTGCCAGCAGCCCAGGGACTAGCGGAAAACGCACAGATACGCAGTATTTT. It is translated as CASSPGTSGKRTDTQYF. The entire variable domain, with the rest obtained from reference TRBV5-4 and TRBJ2-3, is as follows: ETGVTQSPTHLIKTRGQQVTLRCSSQSGHNTVSWYQQALGQGPQFIFQYYREEENGRGNFPPRFSGLQFPNYSSELNVNALELDDSALYLCASSPGTSGKRTDTQYFGPGTRLTVL.

This chain connects TRBV11-2 to TRBJ2-1, with TRBD2 matching 9 bases. The J segment lost 5 bases and the V segment lost 3 bases, leaving 5 bases of the junction unmatched. The V gene's germline CDR1 is SGHAT and CDR2 FQNNGV. The CDR3 length is 15 residues. In nucleotides, the CDR3 is TGTGCCAGCAGCTTTCAAGCGGGGGGTCACAATGAGCAGTTCTTC. Translating gives CASSFQAGGHNEQFF.

The rearrangement links TRBV11-3 to TRBJ1-2; D unresolved. Per the germline V gene, CDR1 is SGHNT and CDR2 is YENEEA. This CDR3 has 14 residues. The germline V and J ends were trimmed by 6 bases and 4 bases, with 15 bases remaining between them. The CDR3 region is CASSLSGGSYGYTF. In DNA form, the CDR3 reads TGTGCCAGCAGTTTGTCGGGCGGGAGCTATGGCTACACCTTC.

The J gene is TRBJ2-1, the V gene TRBV12-5; D gene unclear. V lost 2 bases, J lost 7 bases, and 12 bases lay in between. This CDR3 spans 14 amino acids. CDR1 and CDR2 from the germline V gene are LGHNT and FRNRAP. The CDR3 bases are TGTGCTAGTGGTTTGAGGGTCCAGGCAAATGAGCAGTTCTTC. It codes for CASGLRVQANEQFF.

The V gene is TRBV12-3 or TRBV12-4, the J gene TRBJ1-1; D is unresolved. Trimming left V 2 bases short and J 4 bases short, with 8 bases between. The CDR3 is 13 amino acids. The DNA of the CDR3 is TGTGCCAGCAGTTTACTTTCAGGCACTGAAGCTTTCTTT. It encodes CASSLLSGTEAFF.

The rearrangement uses TRBV7-2 and TRBJ2-7, with 7 bases identical to TRBD2. J gave up 3 bases and V 6 bases, and 14 bases lay outside the gene matches. Germline V gene lookup returns CDR1 SGHTA and CDR2 FQGNSA. This CDR3 spans 16 amino acids. Written as DNA, the CDR3 is TGTGCCAGCAGGGCCCCAGGCCTAGCGGCTATCTACGAGCAGTACTTC. Protein product: CASRAPGLAAIYEQYF.

The V gene is TRBV7-2, the J gene TRBJ2-7; 9 bases fit TRBD1. CDR1 SGHTA and CDR2 FQGNSA come from the germline V gene. V lost 4 bases to trimming and J lost 2 bases; unmatched junction nucleotides: 6. The CDR3 spans 15 residues. CDR3 sequence (DNA): TGTGCCAGCAGCTCTCCGGGACAGGGTACCTACGAGCAGTACTTC. Translating it yields CASSSPGQGTYEQYF.

Regarding this clone: The same CDR3 also results from other DNA sequences found in this sample. This chain's CDR3 is CASSPRQGANEQFF. The CDR3, as DNA: TGTGCCAGCTCACCTAGGCAGGGGGCGAATGAGCAGTTCTTC. V and J are TRBV18 and TRBJ2-1; 8 bases agree with TRBD1. J gave up 7 bases and V 3 bases, and 5 bases lay outside the gene matches. This CDR3 has 14 amino acids. Germline values: CDR1 KGHSH, CDR2 LQKENI.

V and J are TRBV9 and TRBJ2-1; maybe TRBD2 (6 bases). CDR1 and CDR2 from the germline V gene are SGDLS and YYNGEE. The CDR3 sequence is 11 residues long. The ends were cut back, 4 bases at V and 10 bases at J, with 9 bases in the middle. The CDR3 nucleotides read TGTGCCAGCAGCCCTGGGGGGGAGCAGTTCTTC. Translation: CASSPGGEQFF.

The chain recombines TRBV7-3 with TRBJ1-2; the D is unclear. The V end lost 2 bases, the J end lost 2 bases, and 12 bases lay between the germline ends. There are 15 residues in the CDR3. Germline V gene sequence: CDR1 SGHTA, CDR2 FQGTGA. CDR3 region: CASSLSGNPNYGYTF. In DNA, the CDR3 is TGTGCCAGCAGCTTATCCGGGAATCCCAACTATGGCTACACCTTC.

This clone was found once. CDR3 amino acids: CATSRDRIGVLGYGYTF. The DNA of the CDR3 is TGTGCCACCAGCAGAGATCGCATAGGGGTCTTAGGCTATGGCTACACCTTC. The V call is TRBV15, the J call TRBJ1-2, with a weak D call TRBD1 (5 bases). Deletions cut 0 bases from V and 4 bases from J, with 18 bases between. The CDR3 contains 17 residues. The germline V gene has CDR1 LNHNV and CDR2 YYDKDF (reference sequence). Drawing the rest from reference TRBV15 and TRBJ1-2, the complete variable domain is DAMVIQNPRYQVTQFGKPVTLSCSQTLNHNVMYWYQQKSSQAPKLLFHYYDKDFNNEADTPDNFQSRRPNTSFCFLDIRSPGLGDTAMYLCATSRDRIGVLGYGYTFGSGTRLTVV.

This clone was counted ten times or more. The CDR3 region is CASTPPQLAGKGDTQYF. The CDR3 DNA follows: TGTGCCAGCACCCCCCCCCAACTAGCGGGGAAGGGAGATACGCAGTATTTT. The gene calls are TRBV25-1 and TRBJ2-3; 10 bases line up with TRBD2. Germline V gives CDR1 MGHDK, CDR2 SYGVNS. This CDR3 contains 17 residues. V lost 7 bases, J lost 5 bases, and 15 bases stayed unmatched.

V is TRBV24-1 and J is TRBJ2-1; 9 bases agree with TRBD2. Unmatched junction bases numbered 12, after V lost 11 bases and J lost 5 bases. Germline values: CDR1 KGHDR, CDR2 SFDVKD. The CDR3 runs to 15 residues. The CDR3 DNA follows: TGTGCCATCCGACCGCTGGCGGGAGGGAACAATGAGCAGTTCTTC. It encodes CAIRPLAGGNNEQFF.

Comments on this clone: Within the sample, other DNA sequences also encode this same CDR3. The rearrangement joins TRBV6-5 to TRBJ1-5; possible D gene TRBD1, 5 bases. Per the germline V gene, CDR1 is MNHEY and CDR2 is SVGAGI. The V gene lost 6 bases and the J gene lost 0 bases, with 6 bases spanning the gap. CDR3 length: 13 amino acids. The CDR3 DNA follows: TGTGCCAGCAGGGGGGGTAGCAATCAGCCCCAGCATTTT. Protein sequence: CASRGGSNQPQHF.

This clone is a singleton in its sample. This rearrangement joins TRBV16 to TRBJ1-3; D unresolved. Germline-derived CDR1 and CDR2 are KGHSY and FQNENV. CDR3 length: 17 residues. Trimming stripped 1 base from V and 0 bases from J, with 13 bases between. The CDR3 coding sequence is TGTGCCAGCAGCCAATTCGCCCTGAGGAGCTCTGGAAACACCATATATTTT. This codes for CASSQFALRSSGNTIYF.

This chain's CDR3 is CASSLQGANQETQYF. The CDR3 DNA reads as TGTGCCAGCAGCTTACAGGGGGCAAATCAAGAGACCCAGTACTTC. J is TRBJ2-5 and V is TRBV6-5; 9 bases fit TRBD1. V shed 6 bases and J 2 bases; nucleotides not matched to a gene: 7. Germline values: CDR1 MNHEY, CDR2 SVGAGI. CDR3 length equals 15 residues.

The chain employs TRBV25-1 and TRBJ2-2; D gene uncertain. The CDR3 has 18 amino acids. Trimming removed 1 base from V and 2 bases from J, with 17 bases in between. Germline V gene lookup returns CDR1 MGHDK and CDR2 SYGVNS. CDR3 sequence (DNA): TGTGCCAGCAGTGAATCCAAAGGGCGGCTAATAAACACCGGGGAGCTGTTTTTT. Amino acids: CASSESKGRLINTGELFF.

The chain has TRBV6-6 and TRBJ1-6; 7 positions agree with TRBD1. The CDR3 runs to 15 residues. Germline V lookup: CDR1 MNHNY, CDR2 SVGAGI (reference sequence). V lost 4 bases to trimming and J lost 5 bases; unmatched junction nucleotides: 5. This CDR3 is CASSSAGQNNSPLHF. Here the CDR3 DNA reads TGTGCCAGCAGTTCAGCGGGACAGAATAATTCACCCCTCCACTTT.

The genes are TRBV7-8 and TRBJ1-5; D call uncertain. V was clipped by 5 bases and J by 1 base, with 15 bases between them. CDR3 length: 16 amino acids. Germline CDR1 SGHVS, CDR2 FQNEAQ. The CDR3 protein is CASSPGLATSNQPQHF. The CDR3 coding sequence is TGTGCCAGCAGCCCTGGTTTGGCTACAAGCAATCAGCCCCAGCATTTT.

The J gene is TRBJ2-3, the V gene TRBV19; TRBD2 matches at 7 bases. The CDR3 has 13 amino acids. The germline CDR1 and CDR2 sequences are LNHDA and SQIVND (reference sequence). The ends lost 6 bases at V and 6 bases at J; junction bases unmatched: 6. The CDR3 region has the DNA TGTGCCAGTAGCACCGGGAGGCCGGATACGCAGTATTTT. Its translation: CASSTGRPDTQYF.

The J gene is TRBJ1-6, the V gene TRBV2; 9 positions match TRBD1. The CDR3 is 16 residues long. Germline assignment: CDR1 SNHLY and CDR2 FYNNEI. The ends lost 4 bases at V and 9 bases at J; junction bases unmatched: 10. The CDR3 DNA sequence: TGTGCCAGCAGTGGGGTGATCGGACAGGGGCGTTCACCCCTCCACTTT. Its protein product is CASSGVIGQGRSPLHF.

CDR3 in amino acids: CSTGTGNTEAFF. The CDR3 DNA reads TGCAGCACAGGGACGGGAAACACTGAAGCTTTCTTT. The V gene is TRBV29-1, the J gene TRBJ1-1; TRBD1 might be the D (6 bases). CDR3 length equals 12 residues. Per germline, CDR1 SQVTM and CDR2 ANQGSEA. The V end lost 8 bases, the J end lost 2 bases, and 12 bases lay between the germline ends. Full variable domain (rest looked up from reference TRBV29-1 and TRBJ1-1): SAVISQKPSRDICQRGTSLTIQCQVDSQVTMMFWYRQQPGQSLTLIATANQGSEATYESGFVIDKFPISRPNLTFSTLTVSNMSPEDSSIYLCSTGTGNTEAFFGQGTRLTVV.